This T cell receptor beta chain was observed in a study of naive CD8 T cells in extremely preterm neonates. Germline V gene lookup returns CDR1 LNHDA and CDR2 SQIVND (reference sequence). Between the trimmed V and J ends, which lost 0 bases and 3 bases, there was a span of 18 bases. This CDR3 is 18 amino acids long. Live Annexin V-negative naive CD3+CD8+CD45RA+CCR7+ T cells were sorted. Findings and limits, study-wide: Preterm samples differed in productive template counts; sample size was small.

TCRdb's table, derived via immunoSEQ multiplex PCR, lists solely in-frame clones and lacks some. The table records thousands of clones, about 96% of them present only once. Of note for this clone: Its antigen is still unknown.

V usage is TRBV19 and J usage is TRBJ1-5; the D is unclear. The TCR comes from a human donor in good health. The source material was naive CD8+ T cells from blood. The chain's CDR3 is CASSIEALGGGVNQPQHF. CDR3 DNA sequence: TGTGCCAGTAGTATAGAGGCCCTTGGAGGTGGGGTCAATCAGCCCCAGCATTTT.